This T cell receptor beta chain was captured in a study of cytomegalovirus exposure and HLA in healthy donors (dated by TCRdb to about 2017). The study in broad terms: According to a later analysis, one platform produced both the roughly 130 validation repertoires and the 720 or so repertoires of the first cohort. The study aimed to test whether cataloging public T cell receptors could reveal signatures of past pathogen exposure. A separate validation cohort of roughly 130 different subjects was used in addition to the roughly 700-subject first cohort. To predict cytomegalovirus infection status, the study combined high-throughput TCR immunosequencing, statistical association of individual TCRs with disease status, and machine learning. What the work shows at the level of the full study, not this receptor alone: Cytomegalovirus status was reported to be diagnosed by the classifier with high specificity and sensitivity in both the original and validation cohorts. In a later analysis, TCRs clustered in the first cohort were found to also tend to co-occur in the 100 to 150 validation repertoires, with 90% to 95% of cluster scores above 0. All 120 or so repertoires were used to score co-occurrence in the validation cohort in a later analysis, because that analysis had no HLA typing for the cohort. A total of roughly 160 TCR beta chains were listed by the study as associated with cytomegalovirus. Most TCR sequences were observed very rarely across donors, whereas some public TCRs were present in many individuals. A few of the identified cytomegalovirus-associated TCR beta chains were confirmed in vitro to be specific for cytomegalovirus antigens. The authors suggested that the approach could potentially be extended to other disease states and immunological phenotypes.

The germline V gene encodes CDR1 MNHEY and CDR2 SMNVEV (reference sequence). The junction shows trimming of 6 bases on V and 3 bases on J, plus 11 bases between the germline ends. The CDR3 spans 13 residues, from the cysteine through the phenylalanine. Of the read, only the CDR3 DNA is kept; its 39 bases are in frame from base 1. The donors were included in the validation cohort of 100 to 150 subjects, a group kept apart from the roughly 700-subject first cohort. A single count supports this clone. The target of this receptor is not known. No clone much larger than this one lies a single base away; base qualities are absent. The library was built by means of the immunoSEQ multiplex PCR assay. The source study handled its data this way. A statistical classification framework was developed to diagnose cytomegalovirus status using the catalog of TCR beta chain sequences. Held by TCRdb, this immuneACCESS table contains in-frame sequences only and omits some clones. Under half of the omission traces to an unresolved V gene where checked; the cause of the rest is unknown. V and J calls and clone size are those listed in that table; D and trimming were worked out from the DNA. The sample table records over 150,000 clones; 80% to 85% of these occur just once. 2.5% to 3% of the sample lies in the top ten.

Sequencing was carried out using PBMCs. This receptor was taken from a woman between 18 and 30 years old in good health and CMV-seropositive. The chain is made from TRBV27 and TRBJ2-5, with TRBD1 tentatively as D gene (5 bases match). The DNA reads TGTGCCAGCAGGGGGCGCAGGGAAGAGACCCAGTACTTC. Its product reads: CASRGRREETQYF.